This entry describes one TCR beta chain. Its antigen remains unidentified. The record originates from a study of T cells in localized non-small cell lung cancer. Some clones are missing from TCRdb's copy, which holds only in-frame ones; the method was immunoSEQ multiplex PCR. The sample contains about 52,000 clones, roughly 88% of which appear only once. Findings and limits, study-wide: Among the top 100 tumor clones, a median about 58 appeared in adjacent lung. Those with higher blood T cell density had longer overall survival. Exceeding tumor, uninvolved adjacent lung had the highest T cell clonality.

Germline values: CDR1 KGHSH, CDR2 LQKENI. The CDR3 has 13 amino acids. V was trimmed by 1 base and J by 9 bases, leaving 13 bases between them. The sample here was peripheral blood, taken before any cancer treatment. The clonotype originates from a male donor aged 60 or over with stage III squamous cell lung carcinoma. The chain combines TRBV18 with TRBJ2-7; weak D call: TRBD2 (6 bases). CDR3 sequence (DNA): TGTGCCAGCTCACCACGGAACCGGGAGAGGCAGTACTTC. This gives the protein CASSPRNRERQYF.